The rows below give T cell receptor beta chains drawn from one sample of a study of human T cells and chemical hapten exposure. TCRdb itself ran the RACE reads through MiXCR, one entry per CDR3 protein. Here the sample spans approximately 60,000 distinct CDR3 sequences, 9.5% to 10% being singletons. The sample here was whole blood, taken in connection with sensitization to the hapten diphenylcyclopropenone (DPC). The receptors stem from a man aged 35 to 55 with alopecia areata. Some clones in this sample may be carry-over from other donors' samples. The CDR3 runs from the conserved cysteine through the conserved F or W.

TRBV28 CASSPQGEQYF
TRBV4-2 CASSQAGYGAGANVLTF
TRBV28 CASSPSGGMDEQFF
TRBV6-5 CASSSQLPGGTYEQYF
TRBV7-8 CASSSLGLFF
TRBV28 CASSSTLRGYTGELFF
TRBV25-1 CASSGGTSGSRQFF
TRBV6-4 CASSDGAEGLELDTQYF
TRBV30 CAWSPRYRDRGYEQYF
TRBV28 CASSEPRGAEQYF
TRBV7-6 CASSLGGGPLHEQYF
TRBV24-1 CATRGIGNTGELFF
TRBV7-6 CASSQDRPAIYEQYF
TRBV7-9 CASSHAHPHEAFF
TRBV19 CASTSAAAGANVLTF
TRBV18 CASSPPTRVRDTGELFF
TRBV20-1 CSARDPGTSSYEQYF
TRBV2 CASPGGQGSETQYF
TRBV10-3 CAIGQGGETQYF
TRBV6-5 CASSYSGGISPDTQYF
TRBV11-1 CASSHVRGHYEQYF